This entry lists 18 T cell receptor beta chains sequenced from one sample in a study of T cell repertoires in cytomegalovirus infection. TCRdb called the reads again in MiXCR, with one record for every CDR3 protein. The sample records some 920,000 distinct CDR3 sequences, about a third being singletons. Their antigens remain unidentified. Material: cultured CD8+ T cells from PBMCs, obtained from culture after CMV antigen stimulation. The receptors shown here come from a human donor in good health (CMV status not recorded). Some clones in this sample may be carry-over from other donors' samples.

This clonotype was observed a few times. The CDR3 region is CASSRPGGGNEKLFF. CDR3 in DNA: TGTGCCAGCAGCAGACCAGGGGGGGGGAATGAAAAACTGTTTTTT. This chain joins TRBV7-9 and TRBJ1-4; 7 bases match TRBD1. Unmatched junction bases numbered 8, after V lost 5 bases and J lost 5 bases. CDR3 length: 15 residues. Germline lookup yields CDR1 SEHNR and CDR2 FQNEAQ (reference sequence).

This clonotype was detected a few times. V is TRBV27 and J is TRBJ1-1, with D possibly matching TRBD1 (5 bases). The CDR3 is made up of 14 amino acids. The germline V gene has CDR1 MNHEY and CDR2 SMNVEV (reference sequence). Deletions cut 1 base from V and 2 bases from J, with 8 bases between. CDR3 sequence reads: CASSLWGINTEAFF. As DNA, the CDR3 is TGTGCCAGCAGTTTATGGGGGATCAACACTGAAGCTTTCTTT.

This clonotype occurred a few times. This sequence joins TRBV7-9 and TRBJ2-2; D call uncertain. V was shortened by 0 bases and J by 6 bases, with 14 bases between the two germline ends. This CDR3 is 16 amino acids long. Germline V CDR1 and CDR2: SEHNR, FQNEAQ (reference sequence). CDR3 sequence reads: CASSLAPQVQPGELFF. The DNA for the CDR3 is TGTGCCAGCAGCTTAGCGCCGCAGGTTCAGCCCGGGGAGCTGTTTTTT. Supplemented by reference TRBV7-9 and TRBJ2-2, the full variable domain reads DTGVSQNPRHKITKRGQNVTFRCDPISEHNRLYWYRQTLGQGPEFLTYFQNEAQLEKSRLLSDRFSAERPKGSFSTLEIQRTEQGDSAMYLCASSLAPQVQPGELFFGEGSRLTVL.

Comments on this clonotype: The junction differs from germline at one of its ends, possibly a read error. CDR3 sequence: CAIRESSTGRNQPQHF. For the CDR3, the DNA is TGTGCCATCAGAGAGTCGAGCACAGGGCGCAATCAGCCCCAGCATTTT. This chain uses TRBV10-3 with TRBJ1-5, with D possibly TRBD1 on 6 matching bases. The CDR3 consists of 16 residues. Germline lookup yields CDR1 ENHRY and CDR2 SYGVKD.

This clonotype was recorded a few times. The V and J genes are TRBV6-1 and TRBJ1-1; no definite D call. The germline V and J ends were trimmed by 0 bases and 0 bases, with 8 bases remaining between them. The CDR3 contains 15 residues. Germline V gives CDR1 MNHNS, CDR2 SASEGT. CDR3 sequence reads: CASSEAVGMNTEAFF. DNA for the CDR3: TGTGCCAGCAGTGAAGCCGTGGGCATGAACACTGAAGCTTTCTTT.

The CDR3 sequence is CATRRAPLILTDTQYF. The CDR3 nucleotides are TGTGCCACCAGAAGGGCCCCCTTAATTCTCACAGATACGCAGTATTTT. V usage is TRBV15 and J usage is TRBJ2-3; D remains unclear. The V end was cut by 6 bases, the J end by 2 bases, with 18 bases between. This CDR3 is built from 16 residues. Germline V gene sequence: CDR1 LNHNV, CDR2 YYDKDF (reference sequence).

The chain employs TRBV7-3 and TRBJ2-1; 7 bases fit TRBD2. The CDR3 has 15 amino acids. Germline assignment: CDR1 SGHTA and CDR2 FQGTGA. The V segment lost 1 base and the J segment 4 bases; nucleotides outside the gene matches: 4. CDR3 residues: CASSLMGGGYNEQFF. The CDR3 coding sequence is TGTGCCAGCAGCTTAATGGGCGGGGGTTACAATGAGCAGTTCTTC.

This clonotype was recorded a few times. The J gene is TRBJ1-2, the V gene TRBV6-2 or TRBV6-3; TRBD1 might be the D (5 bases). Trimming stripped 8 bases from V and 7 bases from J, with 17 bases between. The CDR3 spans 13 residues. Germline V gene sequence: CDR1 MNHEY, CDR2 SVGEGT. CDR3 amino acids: CASPPEGLTGYTF. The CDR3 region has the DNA TGTGCCAGCCCCCCCGAGGGGTTAACTGGCTACACCTTC.

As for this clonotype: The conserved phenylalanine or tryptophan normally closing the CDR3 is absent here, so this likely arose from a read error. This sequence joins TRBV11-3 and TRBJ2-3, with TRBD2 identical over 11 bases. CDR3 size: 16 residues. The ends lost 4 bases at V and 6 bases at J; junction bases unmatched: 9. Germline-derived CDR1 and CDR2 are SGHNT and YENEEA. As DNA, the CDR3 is TGTGCCAGCAGCTCACTAGCGGGGGCCCACGGGGATACGCAGTATTCT. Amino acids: CASSSLAGAHGDTQYS.

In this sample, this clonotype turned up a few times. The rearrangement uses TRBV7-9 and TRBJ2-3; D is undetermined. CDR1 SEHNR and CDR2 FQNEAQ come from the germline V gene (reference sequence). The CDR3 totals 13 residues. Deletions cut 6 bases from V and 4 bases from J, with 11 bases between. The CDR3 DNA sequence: TGTGCCAGCAGTCCCGACGGGCCAGATACGCAGTATTTT. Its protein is CASSPDGPDTQYF.

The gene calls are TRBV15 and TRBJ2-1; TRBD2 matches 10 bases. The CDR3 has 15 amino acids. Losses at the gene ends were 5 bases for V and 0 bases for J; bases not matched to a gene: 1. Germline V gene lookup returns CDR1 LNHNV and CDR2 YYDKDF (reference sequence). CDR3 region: CATSERGGSYNEQFF. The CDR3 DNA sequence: TGTGCCACCAGCGAGCGGGGGGGCTCCTACAATGAGCAGTTCTTC.

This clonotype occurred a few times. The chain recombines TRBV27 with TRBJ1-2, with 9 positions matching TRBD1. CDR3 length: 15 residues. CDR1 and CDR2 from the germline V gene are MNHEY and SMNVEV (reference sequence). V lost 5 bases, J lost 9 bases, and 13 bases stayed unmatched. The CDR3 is CASSLIAGTGFSYTF. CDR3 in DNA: TGTGCCAGCAGTCTCATTGCCGGGACAGGGTTCAGCTACACCTTC.

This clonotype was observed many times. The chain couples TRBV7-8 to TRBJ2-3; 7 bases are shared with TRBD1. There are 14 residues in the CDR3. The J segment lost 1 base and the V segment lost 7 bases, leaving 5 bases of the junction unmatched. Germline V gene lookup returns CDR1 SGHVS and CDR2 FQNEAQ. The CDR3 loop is CASTHTGGTDTQYF. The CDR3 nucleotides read TGTGCCAGCACCCACACAGGGGGCACAGATACGCAGTATTTT.

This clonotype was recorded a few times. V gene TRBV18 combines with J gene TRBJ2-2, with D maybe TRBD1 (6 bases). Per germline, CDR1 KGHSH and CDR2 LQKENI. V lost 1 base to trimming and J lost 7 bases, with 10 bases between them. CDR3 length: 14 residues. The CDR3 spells CASSPLQGNGELFF. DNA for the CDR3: TGTGCCAGCTCACCACTACAGGGTAACGGGGAGCTGTTTTTT. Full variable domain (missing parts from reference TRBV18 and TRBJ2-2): NAGVMQNPRHLVRRRGQEARLRCSPMKGHSHVYWYRQLPEEGLKFMVYLQKENIIDESGMPKERFSAEFPKEGPSILRIQQVVRGDSAAYFCASSPLQGNGELFFGEGSRLTVL.

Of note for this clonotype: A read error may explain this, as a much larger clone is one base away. As DNA, the CDR3 is TGTACCAGCAGCCTGATTCCCGGAGAGCAGTTCTTC. Protein: CTSSLIPGEQFF. This chain joins TRBV7-6 and TRBJ2-1; D is unresolved. Germline loops: CDR1 SGHVS, CDR2 FNYEAQ. The CDR3 runs to 12 residues.

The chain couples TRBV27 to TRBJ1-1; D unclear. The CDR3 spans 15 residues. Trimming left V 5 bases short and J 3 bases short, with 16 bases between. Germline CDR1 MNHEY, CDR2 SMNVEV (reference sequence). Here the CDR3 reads CASSDHLRGDTEAFF. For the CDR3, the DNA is TGTGCCAGCAGTGACCACCTCCGTGGGGACACTGAAGCTTTCTTT.

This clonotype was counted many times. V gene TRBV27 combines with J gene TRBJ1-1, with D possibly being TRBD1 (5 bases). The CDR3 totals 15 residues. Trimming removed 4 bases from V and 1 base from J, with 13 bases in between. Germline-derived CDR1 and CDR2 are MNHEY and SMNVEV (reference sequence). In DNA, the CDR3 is TGTGCCAGCAGTTACGGGGGAATGTCGAACACTGAAGCTTTCTTT. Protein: CASSYGGMSNTEAFF.

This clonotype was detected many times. CDR3 region: CASSPDRYSNQPQHF. The CDR3 coding sequence is TGTGCCAGCAGCCCAGACAGGTATAGCAATCAGCCCCAGCATTTT. The rearrangement joins TRBV4-2 to TRBJ1-5, with D tentatively TRBD1 (6 bases). Trimming stripped 4 bases from V and 0 bases from J, with 10 bases between. Germline CDR1 is LGHNA and CDR2 is YNFKEQ. The CDR3 covers 15 residues.